One and the same sample provided the 12 T cell receptor beta chains below, sequenced in a study of cytomegalovirus exposure and HLA in healthy donors. The PCR contained 60 Vbeta and 13 Jbeta primers. The protocol was immunoSEQ multiplex PCR, while the TCRdb copy is restricted to in-frame clones and leaves out a portion. Counted here are over 100,000 clones, roughly 82% occurring once; the ten biggest clones make up 4.2%. Sequenced: PBMCs. The receptor set was obtained from a male donor in good health and CMV-seropositive.

This chain links TRBV5-6 with TRBJ2-5, with a tentative D call TRBD2 (6 bases). Germline lookup yields CDR1 SGHDT and CDR2 YYEEEE. This CDR3 is built from 13 residues. V was cut by 2 bases and J by 7 bases, with 12 bases left in between. The CDR3 region is CASSFWQGGTQYF. CDR3 DNA: TGTGCCAGCAGCTTCTGGCAGGGAGGGACCCAGTACTTC.

The V gene is TRBV9, the J gene TRBJ1-1; D gene uncertain. The V end lost 0 bases, the J end lost 7 bases, and 13 bases lay between the germline ends. Germline V gene data show CDR1 as SGDLS and CDR2 as YYNGEE. The CDR3 is made up of 14 amino acids. The CDR3 protein is CASSVDAHSGEAFF. The DNA of the CDR3 is TGTGCCAGCAGCGTAGATGCGCACTCCGGTGAAGCTTTCTTT.

The rearrangement uses TRBV28 and TRBJ2-6; D is uncertain. Germline CDR1 and CDR2: MDHEN and SYDVKM. The CDR3 is made up of 15 amino acids. Trimming removed 5 bases at V and 2 bases at J, with 10 bases between. DNA for the CDR3: TGTGCCAGCAGTCTCGCACCGGCTGGGGCCAACGTCCTGACTTTC. Encoded protein: CASSLAPAGANVLTF.

The chain couples TRBV20-1 to TRBJ2-7; D perhaps matches TRBD2 (6 bases). The V gene lost 5 bases and the J gene lost 6 bases, with 11 bases spanning the gap. CDR3 length: 11 amino acids. Germline V gives CDR1 DFQATT, CDR2 SNEGSKA (reference sequence). This chain's CDR3 is CSAQEGSEQYF. In DNA, the CDR3 is TGCAGTGCTCAGGAGGGGAGCGAGCAGTACTTC.

In this sample, this clone turned up a few times. The chain combines TRBV9 with TRBJ2-5; D perhaps matches TRBD1 (5 bases). Germline values: CDR1 SGDLS, CDR2 YYNGEE. The length of the CDR3 is 14 residues. Between the trimmed V and J ends, which lost 3 bases and 2 bases, there was a span of 11 bases. Written as DNA, the CDR3 is TGTGCCAGCAGCGCTTTTGGGGCGCAAGAGACCCAGTACTTC. It specifies CASSAFGAQETQYF.

This clone was recorded once. The gene calls are TRBV7-9 and TRBJ1-4, with D uncertain. In germline, CDR1 is SEHNR, CDR2 FQNEAQ (reference sequence). V was trimmed by 5 bases and J by 4 bases, leaving 14 bases between them. The CDR3 loop spans 15 amino acids. In nucleotides, the CDR3 is TGTGCCAGCAGCCTCCTCGGGAATGGTAATGAAAAACTGTTTTTT. Translation gives CASSLLGNGNEKLFF. Full variable domain (remainder filled in from reference TRBV7-9 and TRBJ1-4): DTGVSQNPRHKITKRGQNVTFRCDPISEHNRLYWYRQTLGQGPEFLTYFQNEAQLEKSRLLSDRFSAERPKGSFSTLEIQRTEQGDSAMYLCASSLLGNGNEKLFFGSGTQLSVL.

This clone was seen more than once but under ten times. The rearrangement joins TRBV18 to TRBJ2-5, with TRBD2 matching 9 bases. Germline trimming cut 3 bases from V and 3 bases from J; bases unmatched to any gene: 5. The germline gives CDR1 KGHSH, CDR2 LQKENI. CDR3 length equals 15 residues. For the CDR3, the DNA is TGTGCCAGCTCACCCGCCCCTAGCGGGGAAGAGACCCAGTACTTC. Encoded protein: CASSPAPSGEETQYF.

The chain carries TRBV2 and TRBJ2-7, with D possibly being TRBD2 (6 bases). The CDR3 runs 14 residues. Germline CDR1 SNHLY, CDR2 FYNNEI. V gave up 2 bases and J gave up 0 bases, with 8 bases separating them. CDR3 sequence: CASSEWTTSYEQYF. The DNA for the CDR3 is TGTGCCAGCAGTGAATGGACTACCTCCTACGAGCAGTACTTC. Looking up the rest from reference TRBV2 and TRBJ2-7 gives the full variable domain: EPEVTQTPSHQVTQMGQEVILRCVPISNHLYFYWYRQILGQKVEFLVSFYNNEISEKSEIFDDQFSVERPDGSNFTLKIRSTKLEDSAMYFCASSEWTTSYEQYFGPGTRLTVT.

A few counts support this clone. This rearrangement joins TRBV6-1 to TRBJ2-1, with D possibly being TRBD2 (6 bases). Germline V gene lookup returns CDR1 MNHNS and CDR2 SASEGT. V was clipped by 8 bases and J by 7 bases, with 21 bases between them. This CDR3 has 15 amino acids. CDR3: CASVIRREPSNEQFF. CDR3 DNA sequence: TGTGCCAGCGTAATCCGCCGGGAGCCAAGTAATGAGCAGTTCTTC.

This clone was seen a single time. V gene TRBV5-1 combines with J gene TRBJ1-1; D might be TRBD1 (6 bases). V was trimmed by 5 bases and J by 10 bases, leaving 18 bases between them. The CDR3 length is 13 residues. Germline lookup yields CDR1 SGHRS and CDR2 YFSETQ. The CDR3 here is CASRGLPGGAAFF. CDR3 nucleotides: TGCGCCAGCAGGGGGCTCCCGGGGGGCGCAGCTTTCTTT.

The chain joins TRBV28 to TRBJ2-7; 8 nucleotides match TRBD1. The V gene end was trimmed by 1 base and the J gene end by 4 bases; junction bases not matched to a gene: 6. The CDR3 extends over 15 amino acids. In germline, CDR1 is MDHEN, CDR2 SYDVKM. The CDR3 DNA sequence: TGTGCCAGCAGTTTATACCGGACAGGGTCGTACGAGCAGTACTTC. Translated, it gives CASSLYRTGSYEQYF. Full variable domain (missing parts from reference TRBV28 and TRBJ2-7): DVKVTQSSRYLVKRTGEKVFLECVQDMDHENMFWYRQDPGLGLRLIYFSYDVKMKEKGDIPEGYSVSREKKERFSLILESASTNQTSMYLCASSLYRTGSYEQYFGPGTRLTVT.

J is TRBJ1-2 and V is TRBV27; D gene unclear. With 6 bases removed from V and 4 bases from J, the gap between germline ends came to 9 bases. The germline CDR1 and CDR2 sequences are MNHEY and SMNVEV (reference sequence). This CDR3 contains 12 residues. The CDR3, as DNA: TGTGCCAGCAGCAATACACCCTATGGCTACACCTTC. The encoded protein is CASSNTPYGYTF.